This T cell receptor beta chain was sequenced for a study of cytomegalovirus exposure and HLA in healthy donors (dated by TCRdb to 2016 to 2017). Regarding the complete study: In an earlier analysis of some 550 of the donors, 250 to 350 Gb of sequence data and 117 million unique TCR beta sequences from 180 million or so T cells were reported. Around 320 gigabases of sequencing data and roughly 90 million unique TCR sequences were included in an early release covering several hundred HLA-typed donors. Among the roughly 370 genotyped donors, about 83% belonged to the genetic ancestry cluster associated with self-reported Caucasian donors. The study aimed to test whether cataloging public T cell receptors could reveal signatures of past pathogen exposure. The study used immunosequencing to profile the T cell repertoires of several hundred subjects and linked those repertoires to cytomegalovirus serostatus. A separate validation cohort of approximately 130 different subjects was used in addition to the 666-subject first cohort. The study combined high-throughput TCR immunosequencing, statistical association of individual TCRs with disease status, and machine learning to predict cytomegalovirus infection status. In a later analysis, previously published TCR beta repertoires from 666 donors were re-analyzed and high-resolution HLA genotyping was added so that TCR occurrence patterns could be studied. In the later analysis, no new phenotypic data were used to find candidate immune exposures; instead, reliance was placed on TCR beta sequences and their occurrence across donors. An earlier analysis of roughly 580 of the donors used high-throughput TCR beta sequencing to judge whether each TCR beta V gene segment behaved as functional or pseudogenic. Alongside the repertoire data, information on donor age, sex, ethnicity and CMV serostatus was compiled. In a later genetic analysis, genome-wide SNP genotypes for about 55% of the 666 donors were used, and that subset was treated as a discovery cohort. All discovery cohort repertoires had been generated using a single sequencing platform. HLA typing covered class I and class II loci at four-digit resolution. The number of donors typed differed by locus, with about 629-640 for A, B, C, DRB1 and DQB1, roughly 520 for DQA1, 600 to 610 for DPA1, and 472 for DPB1. Because of strong linkage in the cohort, roughly five DR-DQ haplotypes were treated as single units for association and clustering. Across 398 genotyped donors of the cohort, an average of about 200,000 unique TCR beta nucleotide sequences per donor were sequenced, and around 19% of those sequences were non-productive.

The cohort consisted of fewer than 700 healthy bone marrow donors. At the time of sampling, all cohort members were nominally healthy, though unrecorded immune exposures were likely present. The donor was CMV seronegative and belonged to the group of 320 or so seronegative cohort members. A peripheral blood sample was provided by each donor, and peripheral blood mononuclear cells were used for TCR beta sequencing. The Qiagen DNeasy Blood Extraction Kit was used to extract genomic DNA from the blood cell samples. Library construction relied on the immunoSEQ multiplex PCR assay. For the multiplex PCR, a mixture combining 60 forward primers for TCR Vbeta segments and 13 reverse primers for TCR Jbeta segments was used. The CDR3 region of rearranged TCR beta genes was amplified from genomic DNA with a multiplex PCR assay. The amplified TCR beta libraries were sequenced on the Illumina HiSeq System as 87-base-pair reads. In the source study's methods: A later analysis tallied roughly 76 million unique TCR beta chains across the 600 to 700 repertoires, and approximately 9.9 million of those chains were shared by two or more donors. To remove PCR and sequencing errors, raw reads were error-corrected and collapsed into unique sequences using a nearest-neighbor algorithm that merged closely related sequences. Alignment of CDR3 sequences to IMGT reference sequences was used to assign V, D and J gene segments. For a sequence to be retained, at least a six-nucleotide match to both a V gene segment and a J gene segment was required. Rearrangements were classified as productive when the CDR3 lacked stop codons and remained in frame with V and J, and all other rearrangements were classified as non-productive. CDR3 was defined according to IMGT convention as the region running from the second conserved V-encoded cysteine to the conserved J-encoded phenylalanine. Sequences without an unambiguous match to a single V gene segment were excluded from the earlier analysis of 450 to 650 of the donors. An earlier analysis of around 600 of the donors classified V segments as functional when productive rearrangements were above 56.7% and as segregating when the standard deviation between donors was above 5%. A statistical classification framework was built to diagnose cytomegalovirus status from the catalog of TCR beta chain sequences. V and J gene assignment, in a later analysis, came from comparing TCR nucleotide sequences with IMGT/GENE-DB human TR gene sequences. Using the TCRdist pipeline, a later analysis assigned CDR3 sequences along with most-parsimonious VDJ recombination scenarios. In a later analysis, each TCR beta chain was defined by its CDR3 amino acid sequence together with its V-gene family, and reads lacking a unique V-gene family were excluded. As a way to deal with suspected cross-contamination and a sequencing artifact, a later analysis dropped roughly 600 nucleotide sequences that were highly shared and had low generation probability. In a later analysis, a clonal expansion index was calculated for each public chain from normalized within-repertoire ranks of inferred template counts. In a later analysis, generation probabilities were computed with a VDJ recombination model fitted to out-of-frame rearrangements, and the resulting probabilities were checked against IGoR. In a later analysis, hypergeometric tests were used to score TCR-TCR, TCR-HLA and TCR-CMV co-occurrence, with a repertoire-size bias correction applied to TCR pairs. In a later analysis, false discovery rates were estimated by permuting HLA or CMV assignments 20 times. In a later analysis, co-occurring TCRs were grouped using DBSCAN, with TCRdist sequence similarity added in when clustering inside HLA-allele-positive subsets. Repertoires with fewer than 30,000 or more than 120,000 public chains, plus five repertoires with anomalous nucleotide sharing, were excluded from co-occurrence clustering. TCRdb re-hosts the immuneACCESS table, in-frame sequences only. Its copies lack some clones; in the studies checked, an unresolved V gene accounts for under half of them, and the cause for the rest is not known. Clonal size and the V and J genes are those of that table, whereas D and trimming came from the DNA. This sample is represented by roughly 73,000 clones; about four fifths of them were singletons. The ten biggest clones cover roughly 2.3% of the sample.

On the study overall, not on this receptor specifically: In a later analysis, over 15,000 TCR beta sequences were associated with specific HLA alleles at a false discovery rate of 0.05. It was suggested by the authors that the approach could potentially be generalized to other disease states and immunological phenotypes. Some IMGT-functional V segments, including TRBV6-2 and TRBV6-3, could not be distinguished by the 87-base-pair reads and were therefore excluded. Strong co-occurrence of HLA alleles, especially DR and DQ, made assigning TCR associations to individual alleles difficult. The classifier was reported to diagnose cytomegalovirus status with high specificity and sensitivity in both the original cohort and the validation cohort. Because some donors lacked HLA typing at each locus, the association tests relied only on the typed subset. A few of the identified cytomegalovirus-associated TCR beta chains were confirmed in vitro to be specific for cytomegalovirus antigens. Compared with the approximately 710-donor mean, donors in an Asian-associated ancestry cluster had fewer N-insertions in productive TCRs, according to a later genetic analysis. In an earlier analysis of 450 to 750 of the donors, most TCR beta V segments appeared in productive rearrangements about 87% or about 30% of the time, broadly matching IMGT annotations. V-gene and J-gene trimming of TCR beta chains was associated with a missense DCLRE1C variant in a later genetic analysis, and the association was replicated in an independent cohort. In this cohort, only TCR beta chains were sequenced, and detectable features were limited by the absence of alpha or paired-chain data. Linkage disequilibrium might explain the correlated functional status among segregating V segments, but an unknown experimental factor could not be ruled out. A further reported finding was that TCR beta sequences accurately predicted the HLA-A and HLA-B alleles for most subjects in the first cohort. Sequencing depth was assumed to be roughly uniform across donors in the presence/absence analyses, though that assumption may not hold. The earlier analysis of approximately 540 of the donors excluded fewer than 20 rarely observed V segments, including chromosome 9 orphons, because counts were too low. A total of around 150 TCR beta chains were listed by the study as associated with cytomegalovirus. A cluster of highly shared sequence variants was judged likely to be a technical artifact of the sequencing pipeline. CMV serostatus was the only immune exposure information available for the cohort. While some public TCRs were present in many individuals, most TCR sequences turned up only very rarely across donors. According to a later analysis, most CMV-associated TCR beta chains appeared to be HLA-restricted, and the HLA associations seemed to be driven largely by CMV exposure. A later analysis reported that several top co-occurrence clusters appeared linked to parvovirus B19, influenza, CMV and Epstein-Barr virus. According to a later analysis, TCR association rates differed among HLA loci, with DRB1 alleles showing the most associated TCRs and HLA-C alleles showing the fewest. In a later analysis, HLA-associated TCR beta chains showed more clonal expansion and lower generation probabilities than non-associated chains that were equally common.

Comments on this clone: Its antigen has not been determined. It has no much larger one-base neighbor in the sample; base qualities were not kept.

Trimming removed 5 bases from V and 3 bases from J, leaving 12 bases between the germline ends. Per the germline V gene, SGHTS is the CDR1 and YDEGEE is the CDR2. Its CDR3 holds 13 amino acids, cysteine through phenylalanine. Only the CDR3 part of the read is kept: 39 bases, read in frame from the first base. Sequenced input: PBMCs. This sequence uses TRBV5-8 and TRBJ2-7, with no D gene named confidently. The source is a woman in her forties or fifties in good health and CMV-seronegative. Here is the DNA: TGTGCCAGCAGTACGCGGTTTAACTACGAGCAGTACTTC. This codes for CASSTRFNYEQYF.